This TCR beta chain originates from a study of T cell repertoires in cytomegalovirus infection. Many counts were recorded for this clonotype. What it recognizes is unknown. Overall study results and limits: Clonotypes of TCR beta that were HLA-C-restricted and CMV-specific dominated the ex vivo response.

TCRdb re-derived calls from the reads in MiXCR, one entry per CDR3 protein. The table includes about 280,000 distinct CDR3 sequences, around 20% detected once. The sequence derives from a human donor in good health (CMV status not recorded). Some clones in this sample may be carry-over from other donors' samples. Material: cultured PBMCs, obtained from culture after CMV antigen stimulation.

This CDR3 reads CASSLGSGQGYNEQFF. The CDR3 coding sequence is TGTGCCAGCAGTTTAGGTTCGGGACAGGGCTACAATGAGCAGTTCTTC. The V call is TRBV12-3 or TRBV12-4, the J call TRBJ2-1; 9 bases fit TRBD1. J gave up 3 bases and V 1 base, and 4 bases lay outside the gene matches. The CDR3 has 16 amino acids.